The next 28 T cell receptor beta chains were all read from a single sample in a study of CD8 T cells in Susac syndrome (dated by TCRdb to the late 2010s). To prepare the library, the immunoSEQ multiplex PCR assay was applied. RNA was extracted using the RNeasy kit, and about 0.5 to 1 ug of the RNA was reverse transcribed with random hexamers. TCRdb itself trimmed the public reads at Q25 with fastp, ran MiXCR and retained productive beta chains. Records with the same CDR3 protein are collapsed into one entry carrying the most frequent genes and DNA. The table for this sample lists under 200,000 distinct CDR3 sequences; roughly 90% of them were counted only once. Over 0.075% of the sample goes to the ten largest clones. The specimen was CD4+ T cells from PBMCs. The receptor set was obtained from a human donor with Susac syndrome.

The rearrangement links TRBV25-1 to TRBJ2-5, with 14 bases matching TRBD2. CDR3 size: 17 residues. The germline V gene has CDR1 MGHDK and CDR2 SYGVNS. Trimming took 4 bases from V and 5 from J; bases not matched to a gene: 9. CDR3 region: CASSGGAGTSGGETQYF. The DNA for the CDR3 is TGTGCCAGCAGTGGTGGAGCCGGGACTAGCGGGGGCGAGACCCAGTACTTC. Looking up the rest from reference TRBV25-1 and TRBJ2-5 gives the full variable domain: EADIYQTPRYLVIGTGKKITLECSQTMGHDKMYWYQQDPGMELHLIHYSYGVNSTEKGDLSSESTVSRIRTEHFPLTLESARPSHTSQYLCASSGGAGTSGGETQYFGPGTRLLVL.

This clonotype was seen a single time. This CDR3 reads CASSSDGRSYEQYF. CDR3 bases: TGTGCCAGCAGTTCCGACGGTCGGAGCTACGAGCAGTACTTC. The chain has TRBV28 and TRBJ2-7; D unresolved. CDR3 length: 14 amino acids. Trimming pared 4 bases from V and 3 bases from J, leaving 13 bases between. Germline V lookup: CDR1 MDHEN, CDR2 SYDVKM.

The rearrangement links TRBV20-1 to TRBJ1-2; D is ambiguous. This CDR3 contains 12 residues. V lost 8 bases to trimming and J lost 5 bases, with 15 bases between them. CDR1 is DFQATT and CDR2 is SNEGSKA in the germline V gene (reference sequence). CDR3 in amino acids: CSHGVGRYGYTF. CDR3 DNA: TGCAGTCACGGGGTGGGCCGGTATGGCTACACCTTC.

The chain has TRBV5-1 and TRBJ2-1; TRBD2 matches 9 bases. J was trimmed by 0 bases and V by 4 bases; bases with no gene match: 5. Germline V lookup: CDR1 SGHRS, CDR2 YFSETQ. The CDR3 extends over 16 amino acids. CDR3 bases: TGCGCCAGCAGCCAGGCGACTAGCGGCTCCTACAATGAGCAGTTCTTC. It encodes CASSQATSGSYNEQFF.

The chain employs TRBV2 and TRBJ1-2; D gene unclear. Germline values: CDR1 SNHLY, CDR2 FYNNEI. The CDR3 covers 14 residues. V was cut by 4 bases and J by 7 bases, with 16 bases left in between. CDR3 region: CASSGVGETGGYTF. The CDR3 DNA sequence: TGTGCCAGCAGTGGCGTCGGGGAAACTGGTGGCTACACCTTC. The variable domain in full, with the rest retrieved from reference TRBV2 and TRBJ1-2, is EPEVTQTPSHQVTQMGQEVILRCVPISNHLYFYWYRQILGQKVEFLVSFYNNEISEKSEIFDDQFSVERPDGSNFTLKIRSTKLEDSAMYFCASSGVGETGGYTFGSGTRLTVV.

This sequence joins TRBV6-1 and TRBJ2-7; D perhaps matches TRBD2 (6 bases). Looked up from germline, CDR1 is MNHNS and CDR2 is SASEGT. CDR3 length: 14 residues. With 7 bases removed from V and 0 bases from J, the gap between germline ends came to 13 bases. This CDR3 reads CASTLGGTSYEQYF. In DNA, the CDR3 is TGTGCCAGCACCTTGGGGGGAACCTCCTACGAGCAGTACTTC.

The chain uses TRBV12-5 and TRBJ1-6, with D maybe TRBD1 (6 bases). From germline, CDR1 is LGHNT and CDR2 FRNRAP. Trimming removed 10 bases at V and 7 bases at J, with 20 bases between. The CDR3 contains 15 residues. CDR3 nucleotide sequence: TGTGCTACCGAAGGGGGGGGACCGGGCAATTCACCCCTCCACTTT. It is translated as CATEGGGPGNSPLHF.

CDR3 DNA: TGTGCCAGTAGCCTGGGACAGCTCCATAACATGAACACTGAAGCTTTCTTT. This gives the protein CASSLGQLHNMNTEAFF. The chain has TRBV19 and TRBJ1-1; 7 nucleotides align to TRBD1. This CDR3 region has 17 residues. V shed 6 bases, J shed 0 bases, and the junction held 13 bases outside the gene matches. CDR1 LNHDA and CDR2 SQIVND come from the germline V gene (reference sequence). Full variable domain (rest looked up from reference TRBV19 and TRBJ1-1): DGGITQSPKYLFRKEGQNVTLSCEQNLNHDAMYWYRQDPGQGLRLIYYSQIVNDFQKGDIAEGYSVSREKKESFPLTVTSAQKNPTAFYLCASSLGQLHNMNTEAFFGQGTRLTVV.

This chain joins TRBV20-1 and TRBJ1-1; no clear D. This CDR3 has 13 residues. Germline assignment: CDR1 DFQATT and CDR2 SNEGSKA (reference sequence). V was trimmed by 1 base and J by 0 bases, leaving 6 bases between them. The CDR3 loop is CSARADMNTEAFF. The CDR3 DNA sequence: TGCAGTGCTAGAGCAGACATGAACACTGAAGCTTTCTTT.

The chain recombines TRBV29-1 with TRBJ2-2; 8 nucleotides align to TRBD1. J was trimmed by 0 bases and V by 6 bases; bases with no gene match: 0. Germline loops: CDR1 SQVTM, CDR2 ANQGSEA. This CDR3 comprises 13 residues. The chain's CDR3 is CSVDRANTGELFF. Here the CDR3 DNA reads TGCAGCGTGGACAGGGCGAACACCGGGGAGCTGTTTTTT.

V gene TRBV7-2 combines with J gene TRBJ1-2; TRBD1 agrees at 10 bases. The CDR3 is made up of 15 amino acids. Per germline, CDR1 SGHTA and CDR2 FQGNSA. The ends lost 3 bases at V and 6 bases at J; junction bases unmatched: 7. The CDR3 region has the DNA TGTGCCAGCAGCTTGCCGGGACAGGGGTTCCATGGCTACACCTTC. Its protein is CASSLPGQGFHGYTF.

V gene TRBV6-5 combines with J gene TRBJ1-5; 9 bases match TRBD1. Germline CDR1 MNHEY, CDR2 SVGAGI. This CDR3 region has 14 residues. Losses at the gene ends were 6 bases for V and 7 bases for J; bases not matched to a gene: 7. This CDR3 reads CASRRGTGRQPQHF. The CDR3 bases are TGTGCCAGCAGACGCGGGACAGGGAGGCAGCCCCAGCATTTT.

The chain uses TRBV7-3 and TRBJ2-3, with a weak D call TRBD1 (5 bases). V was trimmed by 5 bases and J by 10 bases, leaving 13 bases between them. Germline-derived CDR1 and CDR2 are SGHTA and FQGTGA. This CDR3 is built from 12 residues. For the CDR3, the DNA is TGTGCCAGCAGCCCCAGGGTCGGAGCGCAGTATTTT. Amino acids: CASSPRVGAQYF.

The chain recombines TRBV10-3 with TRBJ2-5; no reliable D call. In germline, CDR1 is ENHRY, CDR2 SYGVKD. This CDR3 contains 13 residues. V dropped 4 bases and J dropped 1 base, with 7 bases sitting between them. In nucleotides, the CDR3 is TGTGCCATCAGTGCATCGGCCCAAGAGACCCAGTACTTC. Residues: CAISASAQETQYF.

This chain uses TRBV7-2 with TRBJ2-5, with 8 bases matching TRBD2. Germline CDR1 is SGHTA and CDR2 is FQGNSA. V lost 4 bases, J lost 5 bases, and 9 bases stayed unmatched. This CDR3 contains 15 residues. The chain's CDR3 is CASSSTSGAGETQYF. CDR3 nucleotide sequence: TGTGCCAGCAGCTCCACTAGCGGCGCTGGTGAGACCCAGTACTTC.

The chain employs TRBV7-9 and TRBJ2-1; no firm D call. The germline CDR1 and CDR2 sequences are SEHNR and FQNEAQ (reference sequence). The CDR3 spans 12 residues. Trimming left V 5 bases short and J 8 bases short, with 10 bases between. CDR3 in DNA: TGTGCCAGCAGCCCCTATACAGATGAGCAGTTCTTC. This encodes CASSPYTDEQFF.

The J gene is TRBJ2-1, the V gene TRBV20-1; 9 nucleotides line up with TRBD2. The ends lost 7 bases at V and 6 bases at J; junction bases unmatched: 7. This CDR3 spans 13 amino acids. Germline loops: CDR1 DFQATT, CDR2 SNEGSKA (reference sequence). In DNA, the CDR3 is TGCAGTGAAGGCGGGAGGGGAGTCAATGAGCAGTTCTTC. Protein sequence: CSEGGRGVNEQFF.

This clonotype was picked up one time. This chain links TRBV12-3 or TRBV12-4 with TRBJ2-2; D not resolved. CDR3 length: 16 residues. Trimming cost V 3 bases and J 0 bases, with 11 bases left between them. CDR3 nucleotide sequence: TGTGCCAGCAGTTTGAACTGGGCGGCGAACACCGGGGAGCTGTTTTTT. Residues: CASSLNWAANTGELFF.

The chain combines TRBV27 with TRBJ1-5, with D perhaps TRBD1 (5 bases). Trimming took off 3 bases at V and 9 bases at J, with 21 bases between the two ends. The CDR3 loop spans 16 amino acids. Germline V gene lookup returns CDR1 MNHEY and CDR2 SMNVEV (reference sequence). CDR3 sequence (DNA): TGTGCCAGCAGTTTTCTAAACGGGATTCAGAGGGGGCCCCAGCATTTT. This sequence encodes CASSFLNGIQRGPQHF.

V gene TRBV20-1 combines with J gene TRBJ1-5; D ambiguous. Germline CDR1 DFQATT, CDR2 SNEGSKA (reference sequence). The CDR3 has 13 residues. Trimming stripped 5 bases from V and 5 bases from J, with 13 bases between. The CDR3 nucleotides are TGCAGTGCTCTCGGACGGCGGGATCAGCCCCAGCATTTT. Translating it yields CSALGRRDQPQHF.

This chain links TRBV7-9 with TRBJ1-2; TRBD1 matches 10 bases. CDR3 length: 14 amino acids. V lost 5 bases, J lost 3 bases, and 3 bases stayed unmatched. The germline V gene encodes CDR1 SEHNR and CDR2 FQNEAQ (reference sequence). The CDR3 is CASSAGTGDYGYTF. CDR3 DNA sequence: TGTGCCAGCAGCGCCGGGACAGGGGACTATGGCTACACCTTC.

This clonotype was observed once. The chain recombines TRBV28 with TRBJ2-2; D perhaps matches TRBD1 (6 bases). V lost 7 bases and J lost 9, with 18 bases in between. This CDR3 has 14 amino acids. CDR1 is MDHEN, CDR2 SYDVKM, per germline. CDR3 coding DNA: TGTGCCAGCACCACAGGGACCGCTCGACGGGAGCTGTTTTTT. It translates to CASTTGTARRELFF.

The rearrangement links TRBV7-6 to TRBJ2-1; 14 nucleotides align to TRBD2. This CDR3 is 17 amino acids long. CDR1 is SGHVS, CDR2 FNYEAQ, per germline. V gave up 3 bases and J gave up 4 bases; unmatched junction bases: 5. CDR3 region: CASSLTSGGARYNEQFF. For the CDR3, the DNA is TGTGCCAGCAGCTTGACTAGCGGGGGGGCTCGATACAATGAGCAGTTCTTC.

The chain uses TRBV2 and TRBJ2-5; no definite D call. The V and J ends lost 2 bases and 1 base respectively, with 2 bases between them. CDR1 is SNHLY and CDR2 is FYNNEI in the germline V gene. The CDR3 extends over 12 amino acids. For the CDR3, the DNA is TGTGCCAGCAGTGAAACCCAAGAGACCCAGTACTTC. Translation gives CASSETQETQYF.

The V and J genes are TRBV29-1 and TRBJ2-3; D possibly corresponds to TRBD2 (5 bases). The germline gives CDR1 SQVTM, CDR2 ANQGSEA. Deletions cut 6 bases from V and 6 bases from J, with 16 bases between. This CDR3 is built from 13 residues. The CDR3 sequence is CSVATRFSDTQYF. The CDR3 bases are TGCAGCGTCGCAACTAGGTTCAGCGATACGCAGTATTTT.

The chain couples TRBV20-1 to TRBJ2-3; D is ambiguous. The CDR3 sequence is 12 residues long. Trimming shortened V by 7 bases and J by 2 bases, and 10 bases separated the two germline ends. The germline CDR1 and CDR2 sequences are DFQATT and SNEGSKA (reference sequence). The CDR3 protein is CSVNEVTDTQYF. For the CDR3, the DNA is TGCAGTGTAAACGAGGTCACAGATACGCAGTATTTT.

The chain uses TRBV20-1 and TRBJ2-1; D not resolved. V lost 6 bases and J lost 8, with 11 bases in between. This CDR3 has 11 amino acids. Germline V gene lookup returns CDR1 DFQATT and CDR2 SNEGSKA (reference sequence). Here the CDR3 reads CSADGIHEQFF. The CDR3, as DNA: TGCAGTGCCGATGGGATCCATGAGCAGTTCTTC.

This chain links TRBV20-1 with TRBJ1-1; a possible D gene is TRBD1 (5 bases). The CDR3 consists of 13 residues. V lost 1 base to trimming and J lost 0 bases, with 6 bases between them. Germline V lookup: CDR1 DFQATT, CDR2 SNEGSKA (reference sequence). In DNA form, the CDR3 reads TGCAGTGCTAGAGGCAGGGTGAACACTGAAGCTTTCTTT. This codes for CSARGRVNTEAFF.